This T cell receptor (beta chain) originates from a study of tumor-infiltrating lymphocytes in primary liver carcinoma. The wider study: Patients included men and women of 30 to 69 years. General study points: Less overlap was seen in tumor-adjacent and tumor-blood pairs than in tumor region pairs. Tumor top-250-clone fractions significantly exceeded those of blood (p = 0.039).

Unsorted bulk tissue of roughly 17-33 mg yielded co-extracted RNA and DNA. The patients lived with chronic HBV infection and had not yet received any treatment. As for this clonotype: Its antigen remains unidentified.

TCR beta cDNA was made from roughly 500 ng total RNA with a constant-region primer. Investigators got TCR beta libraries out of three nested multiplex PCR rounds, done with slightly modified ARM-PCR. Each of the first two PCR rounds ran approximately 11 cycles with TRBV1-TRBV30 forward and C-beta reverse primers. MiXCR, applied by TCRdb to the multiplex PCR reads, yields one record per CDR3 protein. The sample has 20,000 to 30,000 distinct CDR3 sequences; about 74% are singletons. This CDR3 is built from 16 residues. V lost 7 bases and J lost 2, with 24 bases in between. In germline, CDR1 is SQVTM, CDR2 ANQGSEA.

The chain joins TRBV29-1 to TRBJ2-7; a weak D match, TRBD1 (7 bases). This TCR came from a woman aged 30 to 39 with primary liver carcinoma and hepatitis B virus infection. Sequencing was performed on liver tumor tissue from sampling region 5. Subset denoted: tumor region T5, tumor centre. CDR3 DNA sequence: TGCAGCGCTGGAGGGATCCGGGACAGACAGACCTACGAGCAGTACTTC. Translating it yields CSAGGIRDRQTYEQYF.